Many counts were recorded for the clone carrying this T cell receptor (beta chain). Its specificity is unknown. This entry belongs to a study of T cell repertoires in cytomegalovirus infection. Across the whole study: TCR beta signatures that were public indicated CMV infection and matching HLA type.

From the reads, TCRdb called clonotypes with MiXCR, one entry per CDR3 protein. The table includes approximately 280,000 distinct CDR3 sequences, roughly 21% detected once. Germline V gene lookup returns CDR1 SGHTA and CDR2 FQGNSA. J was trimmed by 2 bases and V by 5 bases; bases with no gene match: 7. CDR3 size: 15 residues. J is TRBJ2-3 and V is TRBV7-2; 7 nucleotides agree with TRBD1. The receptor's source is a human donor in good health (CMV status not recorded). Some clones in this sample may be carry-over from other donors' samples. The sample was cultured PBMCs, taken from culture after CMV antigen stimulation. CDR3 sequence: CASSPTGVYTDTQYF. DNA for the CDR3: TGTGCCAGCAGCCCTACAGGGGTATACACAGATACGCAGTATTTT.